This is a list of T cell receptor beta chains from one sample in a study of OX40 agonist ivuxolimab in advanced cancers. The assay was immunoSEQ multiplex PCR, and TCRdb's table has in-frame clones only and misses some. The sample contains around 70,000 clones, 84% of which appear only once. The sequenced sample was CD4+ or CD8+ T cells sorted from blood, obtained in a trial of the OX40 agonist ivuxolimab. These receptors all stem from an adult with an advanced solid tumor such as melanoma, head and neck, liver or kidney cancer. Each CDR3 is given with its conserved first and last residue. A D gene is named only where the DNA matches it firmly. Clone size, where shown, is once, few, many, or a class for clones that have expanded.

size	V	D	J	DNA	CDR3
-	TRBV7-9	TRBD2	TRBJ2-5	TGTGCCAGCAGCTTAGAACTAGCGGGAGGGCCAGAGACCCAGTACTTC	CASSLELAGGPETQYF
-	TRBV6-5	-	TRBJ2-7	TGTGCCAGCAGTCTAAAGCCTAGAGGGGTCCACGAGCAGTACTTC	CASSLKPRGVHEQYF
-	TRBV11-2	TRBD2	TRBJ2-5	TGTGCCAGCAGCTCCCGAGGTAGCGGGATTCCGCATCGGGAGACCCAGTACTTC	CASSSRGSGIPHRETQYF
-	TRBV27	TRBD1	TRBJ1-2	TGTGCCAGCAGTTTGCAGGCGGACAGGGGACGAAATGGCTACACCTTC	CASSLQADRGRNGYTF
-	TRBV11-2	-	TRBJ2-3	TGTGCCAGCAGCTTTTCGGGGGCCCAAGATACGCAGTATTTT	CASSFSGAQDTQYF
-	TRBV7-3	-	TRBJ2-2	TGTGCCAGCAGCCGCGGACACAGCAACACCGGGGAGCTGTTTTTT	CASSRGHSNTGELFF
few	TRBV7-3	-	TRBJ2-3	TGTGCCAGCAGCTTAGGGGTAGGGCGAGGTACGCAGTATTTT	CASSLGVGRGTQYF
-	TRBV7-3	-	TRBJ1-2	TGTGCCAGCAGCGAACAGGGAGGCGCCTTCTTTAACTATGGCTACACCTTC	CASSEQGGAFFNYGYTF
-	TRBV27	TRBD1	TRBJ1-2	TGTGCCAGCAGTTTAAACAGGGGAAACAACGGCTACACCTTC	CASSLNRGNNGYTF
-	TRBV30	-	TRBJ2-3	TGTGCCTGGAGTGTAGGACTCCAATCCACAGATACGCAGTATTTT	CAWSVGLQSTDTQYF
-	TRBV5-1	-	TRBJ2-7	TGCGCCAGCAGCCCTGGGGGGGGCCTACCAAGCTCCTACGAGCAGTACTTC	CASSPGGGLPSSYEQYF
-	TRBV7-2	TRBD1	TRBJ2-7	TGTGCCAGCAGTCAGAAATATTCAGGGGGCGCAGGAACCTACGAGCAGTACTTC	CASSQKYSGGAGTYEQYF
-	TRBV7-2	TRBD2	TRBJ2-7	TGTGCCAGCAGCCCCAGACTAGCGGGGGGCTCCGAGCAGTACTTC	CASSPRLAGGSEQYF
-	TRBV10-3	-	TRBJ1-2	TGTGCCATCAGCTTTACGACCGGGGACCCTAACTATGGCTACACCTTC	CAISFTTGDPNYGYTF
-	TRBV2	TRBD1	TRBJ1-4	TGTGCCAGCAGTCCCCGACAGGGGGCGGATGAAAAACTGTTTTTT	CASSPRQGADEKLFF
-	TRBV18	-	TRBJ2-6	TGTGCCAGCTCACCGGGGGCATCCGGGGCCAACGTCCTGACTTTC	CASSPGASGANVLTF